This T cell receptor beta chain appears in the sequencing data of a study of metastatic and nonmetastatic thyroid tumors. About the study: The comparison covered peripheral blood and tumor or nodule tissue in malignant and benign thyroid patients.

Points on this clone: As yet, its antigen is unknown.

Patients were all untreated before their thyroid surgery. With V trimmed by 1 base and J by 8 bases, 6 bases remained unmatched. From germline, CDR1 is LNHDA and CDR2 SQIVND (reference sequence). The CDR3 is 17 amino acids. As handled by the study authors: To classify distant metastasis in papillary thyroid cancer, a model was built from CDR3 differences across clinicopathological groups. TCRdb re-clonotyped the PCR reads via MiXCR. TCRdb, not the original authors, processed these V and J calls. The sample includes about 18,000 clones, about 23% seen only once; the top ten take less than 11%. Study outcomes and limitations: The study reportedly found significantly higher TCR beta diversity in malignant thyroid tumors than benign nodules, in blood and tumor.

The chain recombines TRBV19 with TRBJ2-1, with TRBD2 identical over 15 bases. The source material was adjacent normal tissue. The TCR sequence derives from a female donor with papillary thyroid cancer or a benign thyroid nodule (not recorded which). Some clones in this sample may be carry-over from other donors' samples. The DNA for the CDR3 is TGTGCCAGTAGTATAGGAGGACTAGCGGGAGGGCAGGATGAGCAGTTCTTC. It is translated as CASSIGGLAGGQDEQFF. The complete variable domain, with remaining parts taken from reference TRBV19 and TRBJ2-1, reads DGGITQSPKYLFRKEGQNVTLSCEQNLNHDAMYWYRQDPGQGLRLIYYSQIVNDFQKGDIAEGYSVSREKKESFPLTVTSAQKNPTAFYLCASSIGGLAGGQDEQFFGPGTRLTVL.